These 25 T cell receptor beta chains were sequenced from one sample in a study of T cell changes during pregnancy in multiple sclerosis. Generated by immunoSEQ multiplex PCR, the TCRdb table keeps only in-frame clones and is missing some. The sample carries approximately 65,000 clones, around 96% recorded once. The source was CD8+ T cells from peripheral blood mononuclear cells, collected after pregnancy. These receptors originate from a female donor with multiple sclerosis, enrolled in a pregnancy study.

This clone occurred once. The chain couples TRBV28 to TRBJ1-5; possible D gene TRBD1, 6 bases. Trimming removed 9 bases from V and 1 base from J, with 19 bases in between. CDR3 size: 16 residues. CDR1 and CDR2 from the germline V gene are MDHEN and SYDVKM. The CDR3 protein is CASNLSGGQSNQPQHF. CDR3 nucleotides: TGTGCCAGTAACTTGTCGGGGGGGCAGAGCAATCAGCCCCAGCATTTT.

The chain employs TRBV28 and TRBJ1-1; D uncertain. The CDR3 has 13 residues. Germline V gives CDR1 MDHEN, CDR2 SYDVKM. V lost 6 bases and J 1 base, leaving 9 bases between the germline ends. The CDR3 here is CASSPPGNTEAFF. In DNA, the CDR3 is TGTGCCAGCAGCCCTCCCGGGAACACTGAAGCTTTCTTT.

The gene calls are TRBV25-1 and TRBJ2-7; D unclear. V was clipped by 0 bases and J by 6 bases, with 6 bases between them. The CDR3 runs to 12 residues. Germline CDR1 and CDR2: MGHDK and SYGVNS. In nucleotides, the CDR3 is TGTGCCAGCAGTGAATATGAGGTCGAGCAGTACTTC. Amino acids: CASSEYEVEQYF.

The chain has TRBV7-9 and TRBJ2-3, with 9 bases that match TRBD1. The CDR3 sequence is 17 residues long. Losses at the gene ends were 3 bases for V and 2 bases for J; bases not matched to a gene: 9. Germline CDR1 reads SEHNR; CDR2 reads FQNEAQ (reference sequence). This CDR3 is CASSFGSGTGYTDTQYF. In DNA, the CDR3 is TGTGCCAGCAGCTTTGGGTCCGGGACAGGGTACACAGATACGCAGTATTTT.

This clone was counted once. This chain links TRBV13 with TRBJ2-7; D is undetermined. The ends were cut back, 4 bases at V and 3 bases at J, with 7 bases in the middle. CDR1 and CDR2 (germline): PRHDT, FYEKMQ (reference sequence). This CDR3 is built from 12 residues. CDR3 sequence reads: CASSSRNYEQYF. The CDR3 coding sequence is TGTGCCAGCAGCTCCAGGAACTACGAGCAGTACTTC.

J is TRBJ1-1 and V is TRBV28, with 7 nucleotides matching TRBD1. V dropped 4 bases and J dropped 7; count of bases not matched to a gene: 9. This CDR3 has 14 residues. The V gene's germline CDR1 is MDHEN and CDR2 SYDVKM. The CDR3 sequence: CASSSGGDRDEAFF. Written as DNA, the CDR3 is TGTGCCAGCAGTTCCGGGGGGGACAGAGATGAAGCTTTCTTT.

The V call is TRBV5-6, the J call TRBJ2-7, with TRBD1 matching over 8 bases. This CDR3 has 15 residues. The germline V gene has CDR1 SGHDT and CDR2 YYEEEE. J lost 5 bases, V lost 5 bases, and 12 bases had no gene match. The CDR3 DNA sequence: TGTGCCAGCAGTCAACCTGGGACAGGAGATGACGAGCAGTACTTC. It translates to CASSQPGTGDDEQYF.

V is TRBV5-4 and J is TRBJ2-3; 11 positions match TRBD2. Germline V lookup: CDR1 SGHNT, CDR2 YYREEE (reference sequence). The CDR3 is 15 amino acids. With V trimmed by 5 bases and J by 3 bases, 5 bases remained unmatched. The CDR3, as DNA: TGTGCCAGCAGTCAACTAGCGGGAGTAACAGATACGCAGTATTTT. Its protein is CASSQLAGVTDTQYF.

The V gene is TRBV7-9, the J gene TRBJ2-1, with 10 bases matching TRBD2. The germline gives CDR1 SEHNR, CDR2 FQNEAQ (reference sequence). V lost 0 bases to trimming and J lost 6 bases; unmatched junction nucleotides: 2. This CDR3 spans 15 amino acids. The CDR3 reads CASSLAPSGSNEQFF. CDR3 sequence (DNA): TGTGCCAGCAGCTTAGCCCCTAGCGGGAGCAATGAGCAGTTCTTC.

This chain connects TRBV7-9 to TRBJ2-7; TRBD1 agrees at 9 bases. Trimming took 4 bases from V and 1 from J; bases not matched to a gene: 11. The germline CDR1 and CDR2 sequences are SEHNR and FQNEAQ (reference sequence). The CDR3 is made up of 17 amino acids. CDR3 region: CASSSTRGQGSSYEQYF. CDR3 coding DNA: TGTGCCAGCAGCTCCACCCGGGGACAGGGCAGTTCCTACGAGCAGTACTTC. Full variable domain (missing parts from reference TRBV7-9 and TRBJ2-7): DTGVSQNPRHKITKRGQNVTFRCDPISEHNRLYWYRQTLGQGPEFLTYFQNEAQLEKSRLLSDRFSAERPKGSFSTLEIQRTEQGDSAMYLCASSSTRGQGSSYEQYFGPGTRLTVT.

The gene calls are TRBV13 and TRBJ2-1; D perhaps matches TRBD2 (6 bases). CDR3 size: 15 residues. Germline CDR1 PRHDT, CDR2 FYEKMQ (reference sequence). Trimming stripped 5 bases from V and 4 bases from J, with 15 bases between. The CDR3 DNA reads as TGTGCCAGCAGCACCCGGGACGGGAGATACAATGAGCAGTTCTTC. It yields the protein CASSTRDGRYNEQFF. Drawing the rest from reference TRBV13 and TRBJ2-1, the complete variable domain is AAGVIQSPRHLIKEKRETATLKCYPIPRHDTVYWYQQGPGQDPQFLISFYEKMQSDKGSIPDRFSAQQFSDYHSELNMSSLELGDSALYFCASSTRDGRYNEQFFGPGTRLTVL.

The CDR3 nucleotides are TGCAGCGCCCGGACAGGGGCGGACTACAATGAGCAGTTCTTC. It codes for CSARTGADYNEQFF. This chain joins TRBV29-1 and TRBJ2-1, with 9 bases matching TRBD1. The length of the CDR3 is 14 residues. Germline CDR1 reads SQVTM; CDR2 reads ANQGSEA. V gave up 7 bases and J gave up 3 bases; unmatched junction bases: 7.

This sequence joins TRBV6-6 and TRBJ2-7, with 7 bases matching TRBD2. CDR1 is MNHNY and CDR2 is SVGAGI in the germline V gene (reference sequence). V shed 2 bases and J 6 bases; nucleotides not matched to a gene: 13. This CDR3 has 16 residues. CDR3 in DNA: TGTGCCAGCAGTTACATCTCGCCTGCGGGAGCCATCGAGCAGTACTTC. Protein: CASSYISPAGAIEQYF.

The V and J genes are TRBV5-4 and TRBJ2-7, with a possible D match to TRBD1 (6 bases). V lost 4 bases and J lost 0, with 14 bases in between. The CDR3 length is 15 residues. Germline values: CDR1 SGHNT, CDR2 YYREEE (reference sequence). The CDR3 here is CASSHTGLSSYEQYF. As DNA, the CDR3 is TGTGCCAGCAGCCATACAGGGCTCAGCTCCTACGAGCAGTACTTC.

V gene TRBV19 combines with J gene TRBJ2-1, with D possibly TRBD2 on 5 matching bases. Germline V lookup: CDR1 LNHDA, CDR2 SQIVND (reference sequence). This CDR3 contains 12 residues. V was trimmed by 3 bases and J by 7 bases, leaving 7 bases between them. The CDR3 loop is CASSIRGNEQFF. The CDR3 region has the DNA TGTGCCAGTAGTATTCGCGGGAATGAGCAGTTCTTC.

The CDR3 spells CSVEGRYNEQFF. The CDR3, as DNA: TGCAGCGTTGAGGGCAGATACAATGAGCAGTTCTTC. The V call is TRBV29-1, the J call TRBJ2-1; D is ambiguous. There are 12 residues in the CDR3. CDR1 and CDR2 (germline): SQVTM, ANQGSEA. V lost 3 bases to trimming and J lost 4 bases, with 7 bases between them.

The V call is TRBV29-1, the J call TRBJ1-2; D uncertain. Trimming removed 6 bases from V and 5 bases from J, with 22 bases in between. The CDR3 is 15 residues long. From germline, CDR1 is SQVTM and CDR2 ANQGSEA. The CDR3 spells CSVRVRAGKKYGYTF. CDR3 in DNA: TGCAGCGTGCGTGTGAGGGCAGGAAAGAAGTATGGCTACACCTTC.

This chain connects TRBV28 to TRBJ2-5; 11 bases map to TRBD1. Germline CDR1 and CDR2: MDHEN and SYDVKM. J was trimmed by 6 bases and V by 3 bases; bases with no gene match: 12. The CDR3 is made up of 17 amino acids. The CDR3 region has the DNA TGTGCCAGCAGTTTTCGGGCAGCGGGACAGGGGGTTCAGACCCAGTACTTC. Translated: CASSFRAAGQGVQTQYF. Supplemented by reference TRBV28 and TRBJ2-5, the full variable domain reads DVKVTQSSRYLVKRTGEKVFLECVQDMDHENMFWYRQDPGLGLRLIYFSYDVKMKEKGDIPEGYSVSREKKERFSLILESASTNQTSMYLCASSFRAAGQGVQTQYFGPGTRLLVL.

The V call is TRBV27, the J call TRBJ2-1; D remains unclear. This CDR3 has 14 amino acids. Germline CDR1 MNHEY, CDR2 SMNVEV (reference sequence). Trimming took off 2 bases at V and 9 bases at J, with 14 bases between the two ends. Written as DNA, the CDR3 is TGTGCCAGCAGTTTACCCGGTCGCCCGTTTGAGCAGTTCTTC. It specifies CASSLPGRPFEQFF.

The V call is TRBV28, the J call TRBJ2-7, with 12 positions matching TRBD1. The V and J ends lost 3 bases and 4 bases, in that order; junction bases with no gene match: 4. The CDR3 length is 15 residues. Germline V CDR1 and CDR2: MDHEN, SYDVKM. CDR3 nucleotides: TGTGCCAGCAGTTTTCGGGACAGGGGGCTTTACGAGCAGTACTTC. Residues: CASSFRDRGLYEQYF.

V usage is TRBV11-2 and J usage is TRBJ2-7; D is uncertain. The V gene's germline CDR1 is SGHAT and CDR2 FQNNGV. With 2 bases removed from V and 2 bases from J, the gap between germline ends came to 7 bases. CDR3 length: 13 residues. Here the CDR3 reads CASSLPSAYEQYF. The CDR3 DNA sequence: TGTGCCAGCAGCTTACCTTCGGCCTACGAGCAGTACTTC.

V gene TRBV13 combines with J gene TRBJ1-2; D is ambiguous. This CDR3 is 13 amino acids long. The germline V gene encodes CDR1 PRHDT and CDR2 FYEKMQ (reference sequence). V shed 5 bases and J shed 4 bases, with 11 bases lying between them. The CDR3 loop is CASSDARGYGYTF. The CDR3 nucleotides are TGTGCCAGCAGCGACGCGCGGGGCTATGGCTACACCTTC.

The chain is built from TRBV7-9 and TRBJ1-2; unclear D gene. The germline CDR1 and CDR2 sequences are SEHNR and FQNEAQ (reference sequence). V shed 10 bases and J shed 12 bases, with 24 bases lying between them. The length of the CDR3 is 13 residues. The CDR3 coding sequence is TGTGCCACCCGGGGTGGATCGGACTCCTGGGACACCTTC. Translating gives CATRGGSDSWDTF.

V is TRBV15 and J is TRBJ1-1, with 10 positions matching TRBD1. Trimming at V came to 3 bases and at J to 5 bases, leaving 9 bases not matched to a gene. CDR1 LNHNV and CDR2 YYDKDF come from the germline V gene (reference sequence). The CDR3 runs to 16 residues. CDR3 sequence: CATSSLWTGGSTEAFF. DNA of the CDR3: TGTGCCACCAGCAGTCTTTGGACAGGGGGAAGTACTGAAGCTTTCTTT.

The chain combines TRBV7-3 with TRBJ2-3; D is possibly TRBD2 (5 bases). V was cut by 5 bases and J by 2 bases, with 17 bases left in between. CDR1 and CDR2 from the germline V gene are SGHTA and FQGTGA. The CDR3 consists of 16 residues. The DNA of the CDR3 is TGTGCCAGCAGCCTAGGGCTGGGAGATTTCACAGATACGCAGTATTTT. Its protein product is CASSLGLGDFTDTQYF.